Below, one T cell receptor (beta chain) is given with its context. Its antigen is unknown. No quality values exist for individual bases; no much larger clone is one base distant. The sample originates from a study of T cell changes during pregnancy in multiple sclerosis (dated by TCRdb to the late 2010s). At the level of the whole study: The study examined how the T cell repertoire changed over the course of pregnancy in women with multiple sclerosis.

The method was the immunoSEQ multiplex PCR assay. This is the immuneACCESS table as TCRdb keeps it, with only in-frame sequences that have V and J called. A part of the clones is gone; compared with another copy, unresolved V genes explain less than half, and the rest is unexplained. The sample table shows 50,000 or so clones, and over 80% are seen once. Less than 0.3% of the sample belongs to the ten largest clones. There are 17 amino acids in the CDR3, from cysteine to phenylalanine inclusive. The DNA shown is the 51-base CDR3, in frame from base 1. As encoded in the germline V gene, CDR1 is KGHSH while CDR2 is LQKENI. Clipping removes 1 base from V and 1 base from J, with 7 as the unmatched junction base count.

Material: CD4+ T cells from peripheral blood mononuclear cells, obtained in the third trimester of pregnancy. This sequence uses TRBV18 and TRBJ1-1, and TRBD1 aligns with 9 junction nucleotides. The sequence was collected from a female donor with multiple sclerosis, enrolled in a pregnancy study. The DNA is TGTGCCAGCTCACCACAGGGGACAGGGAGCGCGAACACTGAAGCTTTCTTT. This sequence encodes CASSPQGTGSANTEAFF. This CDR3, with the reference TRBV18 and TRBJ1-1 proteins standing in past its ends, gives the full variable domain NAGVMQNPRHLVRRRGQEARLRCSPMKGHSHVYWYRQLPEEGLKFMVYLQKENIIDESGMPKERFSAEFPKEGPSILRIQQVVRGDSAAYFCASSPQGTGSANTEAFFGQGTRLTVV.